These 15 T cell receptor beta chains were all obtained from the same sample, sequenced in a study of cytomegalovirus exposure and HLA in healthy donors. Vbeta (60) and Jbeta (13) primers were used in the PCR. The repertoire was sequenced with immunoSEQ multiplex PCR; TCRdb's copy has only in-frame clones and lacks some. This sample carries around 160,000 clones, 60% to 85% of them seen once, and the ten largest clones take about 7.4%. The sequenced material came from PBMCs. All receptors come from a male donor in good health and CMV-seropositive.

The chain links TRBV30 to TRBJ1-4; D may be TRBD1 (5 bases). V lost 2 bases to trimming and J lost 7 bases, with 14 bases between them. Germline V gene data show CDR1 as GTSNPN and CDR2 as SVGIG (reference sequence). The CDR3 consists of 14 residues. CDR3 region: CAWSRSRVAEKLFF. As DNA, the CDR3 is TGTGCCTGGAGTCGCAGCAGGGTAGCTGAAAAACTGTTTTTT.

The chain carries TRBV30 and TRBJ1-2; D might be TRBD1 (5 bases). The CDR3 runs to 15 residues. Looked up from germline, CDR1 is GTSNPN and CDR2 is SVGIG (reference sequence). Trimming cost V 2 bases and J 4 bases, with 17 bases left between them. The CDR3 protein is CAWSKIGSQGYGYTF. In DNA, the CDR3 is TGTGCCTGGAGTAAAATAGGCAGCCAGGGCTATGGCTACACCTTC.

The rearrangement links TRBV7-9 to TRBJ1-1; tentative D call: TRBD1 (5 bases). The CDR3 runs to 13 residues. Per the germline V gene, CDR1 is SEHNR and CDR2 is FQNEAQ (reference sequence). V lost 5 bases and J lost 4, with 11 bases in between. Written as DNA, the CDR3 is TGTGCCAGCAGCCGGACCCAGGGCACTGAAGCTTTCTTT. It translates to CASSRTQGTEAFF.

This clone has a handful of counts. This rearrangement joins TRBV11-3 to TRBJ2-1; D is undetermined. The CDR3 totals 13 residues. Germline V gene sequence: CDR1 SGHNT, CDR2 YENEEA. V was cut by 1 base and J by 5 bases, with 6 bases left in between. The CDR3 protein is CASSLVADNEQFF. The CDR3 nucleotides are TGTGCCAGCAGCTTAGTGGCGGACAATGAGCAGTTCTTC.

The rearrangement links TRBV19 to TRBJ1-5; D is perhaps TRBD1 (6 bases). The length of the CDR3 is 15 residues. Trimming stripped 9 bases from V and 7 bases from J, with 22 bases between. Per germline, CDR1 LNHDA and CDR2 SQIVND (reference sequence). The CDR3 DNA is TGTGCCAGCCTATCACAGACAGGATTACGGCAGCCCCAGCATTTT. This sequence encodes CASLSQTGLRQPQHF.

Of note for this clone: Compared with germline, one end of the junction differs, possibly owing to a read error. The chain links TRBV7-7 to TRBJ2-3; TRBD1 aligns across 9 bases. The CDR3 runs to 15 residues. Germline loops: CDR1 SSHAT, CDR2 FNYEAQ (reference sequence). CDR3 sequence: CASSPTGGEGDTQYF. Written as DNA, the CDR3 is TGTGCTAGCAGCCCGACAGGGGGGGAAGGAGATACGCAGTATTTT.

As DNA, the CDR3 is TGTGCCAGTAGAGTGGGGCAGGCGACGAGAAACTATGGCTACACCTTC. Protein product: CASRVGQATRNYGYTF. V usage is TRBV19 and J usage is TRBJ1-2, with D possibly matching TRBD1 (5 bases). In germline, CDR1 is LNHDA, CDR2 SQIVND (reference sequence). Between the trimmed V and J ends, which lost 6 bases and 2 bases, there was a span of 19 bases. The CDR3 has 16 residues.

This chain uses TRBV9 with TRBJ1-1; no reliable D call. Per germline, CDR1 SGDLS and CDR2 YYNGEE. The CDR3 loop spans 13 amino acids. Trimming left V 0 bases short and J 10 bases short, with 13 bases between. CDR3 region: CASSVAARGAAFF. DNA for the CDR3: TGTGCCAGCAGCGTAGCGGCGAGAGGAGCAGCTTTCTTT.

The chain uses TRBV5-4 and TRBJ1-2; D not certain. The V and J ends lost 3 bases and 6 bases respectively, with 15 bases between them. This CDR3 is 14 amino acids long. Germline-derived CDR1 and CDR2 are SGHNT and YYREEE (reference sequence). Written as DNA, the CDR3 is TGTGCCAGCAGCTCCTCCAGTTTTGGTAATGGCTACACCTTC. Amino acids: CASSSSSFGNGYTF.

This clone was seen a single time. This chain uses TRBV4-1 with TRBJ1-2; possibly TRBD1 for D (5 bases). CDR1 is MGHRA and CDR2 is YSYEKL in the germline V gene. The CDR3 runs to 16 residues. V was pared by 2 bases and J by 8 bases, with 21 bases between. CDR3 sequence reads: CASSQPRQTPNSGYTF. CDR3 nucleotide sequence: TGCGCCAGCAGCCAACCCCGACAGACTCCTAACAGCGGCTACACCTTC.

CDR3 sequence: CASRRGRNQPQHF. CDR3 DNA sequence: TGTGCCAGCAGACGGGGAAGGAATCAGCCCCAGCATTTT. V usage is TRBV6-1 and J usage is TRBJ1-5; D ambiguous. CDR1 and CDR2 (germline): MNHNS, SASEGT. This CDR3 is 13 amino acids long. V lost 6 bases and J lost 4, with 10 bases in between.

A word on this clone: A read error may produce the germline difference seen at one junction end. V and J are TRBV7-7 and TRBJ2-1, with 12 bases identical to TRBD2. The CDR3 has 15 residues. Germline V gene sequence: CDR1 SSHAT, CDR2 FNYEAQ (reference sequence). The CDR3 here is CASSPGLAGLNEQFF. The CDR3 DNA reads TGTGCTAGCAGCCCTGGACTAGCGGGGCTTAATGAGCAGTTCTTC.

This rearrangement joins TRBV6-5 to TRBJ1-2; 10 nucleotides match TRBD1. The CDR3 runs to 14 residues. V dropped 8 bases and J dropped 8; count of bases not matched to a gene: 11. Germline lookup yields CDR1 MNHEY and CDR2 SVGAGI. CDR3 loop: CASGLRDRGHGYTF. For the CDR3, the DNA is TGTGCCAGCGGATTGCGGGACAGGGGTCACGGCTACACCTTC.

This chain connects TRBV6-1 to TRBJ2-1; 8 positions match TRBD2. V trimming: 8 bases; J trimming: 7 bases; junction bases outside the gene matches: 7. CDR1 is MNHNS, CDR2 SASEGT, per germline. This CDR3 contains 13 residues. CDR3 residues: CASEGLGINEQFF. CDR3 nucleotides: TGTGCCAGCGAGGGACTAGGGATAAATGAGCAGTTCTTC.

The chain links TRBV5-1 to TRBJ2-7; D is possibly TRBD2 (6 bases). The CDR3 is made up of 15 amino acids. The V end lost 0 bases, the J end lost 4 bases, and 14 bases lay between the germline ends. The V gene's germline CDR1 is SGHRS and CDR2 YFSETQ. The CDR3 DNA reads as TGCGCCAGCAGCTTGGATAGCGGACACTCGTACGAGCAGTACTTC. As protein: CASSLDSGHSYEQYF. Looking up the rest from reference TRBV5-1 and TRBJ2-7 gives the full variable domain: KAGVTQTPRYLIKTRGQQVTLSCSPISGHRSVSWYQQTPGQGLQFLFEYFSETQRNKGNFPGRFSGRQFSNSRSEMNVSTLELGDSALYLCASSLDSGHSYEQYFGPGTRLTVT.